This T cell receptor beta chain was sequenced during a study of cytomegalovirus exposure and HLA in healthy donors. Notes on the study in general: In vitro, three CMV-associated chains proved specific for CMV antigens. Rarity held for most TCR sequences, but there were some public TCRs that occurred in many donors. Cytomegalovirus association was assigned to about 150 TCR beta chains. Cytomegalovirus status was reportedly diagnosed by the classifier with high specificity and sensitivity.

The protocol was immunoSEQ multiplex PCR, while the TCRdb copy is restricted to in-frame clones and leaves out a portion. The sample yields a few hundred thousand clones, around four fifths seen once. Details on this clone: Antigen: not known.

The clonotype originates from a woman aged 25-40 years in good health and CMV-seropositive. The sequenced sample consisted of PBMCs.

Here the CDR3 reads CASSPPTGTSGSYEQYF. CDR3 sequence (DNA): TGTGCCAGCAGCCCACCGACCGGGACTAGCGGCTCCTACGAGCAGTACTTC. This chain uses TRBV11-2 with TRBJ2-7, with 11 nucleotides matching TRBD2. Germline values: CDR1 SGHAT, CDR2 FQNNGV. The CDR3 is 17 amino acids. V dropped 5 bases and J dropped 0; count of bases not matched to a gene: 9.